This T cell receptor beta chain came from a study of CD8 T cells in Susac syndrome. General study results and limits: A relatively small number of individuals underwent TCR sequencing and HLA analysis.

A remark on this clonotype: Its antigen is unidentified.

After extraction with the RNeasy kit, 0.5 to 1 ug of the RNA was reverse transcribed using random hexamers. With immunoSEQ multiplex PCR, TCR beta CDR3 was amplified across 54 Vbeta and 13 Jbeta. Via MiXCR, TCRdb re-called the immunoSEQ multiplex PCR reads, giving one row per CDR3 protein. Here the sample spans some 170,000 distinct CDR3 sequences, less than 95% being singletons. Germline assignment: CDR1 GTSNPN and CDR2 SVGIG (reference sequence). Trimming removed 1 base from V and 1 base from J, with 14 bases in between. The CDR3 has 16 amino acids. This TCR was sampled from a human donor with multiple sclerosis. The sequencing input was CD4+ T cells from PBMCs. The chain employs TRBV30 and TRBJ1-5, with D maybe TRBD1 (5 bases). The CDR3 loop is CAWSAPGAASNQPQHF. In nucleotides, the CDR3 is TGTGCCTGGAGTGCCCCCGGGGCGGCGAGCAATCAGCCCCAGCATTTT. Based on the CDR3 plus reference TRBV30 and TRBJ1-5, the full variable domain is SQTIHQWPATLVQPVGSPLSLECTVEGTSNPNLYWYRQAAGRGLQLLFYSVGIGQISSEVPQNLSASRPQDRQFILSSKKLLLSDSGFYLCAWSAPGAASNQPQHFGDGTRLSIL.